This is a list of T cell receptor beta chains from one sample in a study of shared clonotypes between healthy human individuals. Method: immunoSEQ multiplex PCR; TCRdb's copy keeps in-frame clones and lacks some. The table includes about 710,000 clones, 55% to 80% detected once. The source material was memory CD4+ T cells sorted from blood. All receptors derive from a woman aged 30 to 39 in good health. Each CDR3 is given with its conserved first and last residue. The D gene is left open where the match is weak. Part of the rows lack a size; the others show once, few, many or a class for expanded clones.

TRBV7-8,NA,NA,TRBJ1-4,TGTGCCAGCAGCTTAGCGCTAGATACTATGAATGAAAAACTGTTTTTT,CASSLALDTMNEKLFF
TRBV6-6,few,NA,TRBJ1-2,TGTGCCAGCAGTCCCATTAACAGGGAACGTGGCTACACCTTC,CASSPINRERGYTF
TRBV27,NA,NA,TRBJ2-6,TGTGCCAGCAGTTCGGGGTTTACTGGGGCCAACGTCCTGACTTTC,CASSSGFTGANVLTF
TRBV4-1,once,TRBD2,TRBJ2-1,TGCGCCAGCAGCCAAGGTTCGGGAGGGCCGTCCTACAATGAGCAGTTCTTC,CASSQGSGGPSYNEQFF
TRBV5-4,NA,TRBD2,TRBJ2-3,TGTGCCAGCAGAGTAGCGGGTGGGTCAAGGGATACGCAGTATTTT,CASRVAGGSRDTQYF
TRBV7-9,NA,NA,TRBJ2-2,TGTGCCAGCCGCCCCGGCGATCTGAACCCTGGACCTCGGACCGGGGAGCTGTTTTTT,CASRPGDLNPGPRTGELFF
TRBV10-3,few,TRBD2,TRBJ2-5,TGTGCCATCAGCGGGACTAGCGGGGAAGAGACCCAGTACTTC,CAISGTSGEETQYF
TRBV7-9,NA,NA,TRBJ1-1,TGTGCCATTTACGGAGGGATGAACACTGAAGCTTTCTTT,CAIYGGMNTEAFF
TRBV7-2,NA,NA,TRBJ1-6,TGTGCCAGCAGCCGCCAGGGTGATTCACCCCTCCACTTT,CASSRQGDSPLHF
TRBV11-2,NA,TRBD1,TRBJ2-1,TGTGCCAGCACGTTGACAGGGGAGGACAATGAGCAGTTCTTC,CASTLTGEDNEQFF
TRBV5-1,NA,TRBD2,TRBJ2-5,TGCGCCAGCTCCCGAACCGGGACTAGCGGAGAGACCCAGTACTTC,CASSRTGTSGETQYF
TRBV7-2,NA,TRBD2,TRBJ2-1,TGTGCCAGCAGCTTAGTGGGACTAGCGGGAGATGAGCAGTTCTTC,CASSLVGLAGDEQFF
TRBV5-1,NA,NA,TRBJ2-7,TGCGCCAGCAGCCCCGGAGTCGGGGCTAAAGGCGAGCAGTACTTC,CASSPGVGAKGEQYF
TRBV5-1,NA,NA,TRBJ2-5,TGCGCCAGCAGCTTGAGTGGGGGACACCAGCAAGAGACCCAGTACTTC,CASSLSGGHQQETQYF
TRBV7-2,few,TRBD2,TRBJ2-7,TGTGCCAGCAGCATAGGGACTAGCGGGGGAGGCTCCTACGAGCAGTACTTC,CASSIGTSGGGSYEQYF
TRBV5-1,NA,NA,TRBJ2-1,TGCGCCAGCAGCTTGCAGAGGGATGAGCAGTTCTTC,CASSLQRDEQFF
TRBV5-5,NA,TRBD1,TRBJ2-7,TGTGCCAGCAGCTTGCCAGGACAGGGTAAGTACGAGCAGTACTTC,CASSLPGQGKYEQYF
TRBV18,NA,NA,TRBJ2-1,TGTGCCAGCTCACCCAGATTAGACAATGAGCAGTTCTTC,CASSPRLDNEQFF
TRBV11-2,NA,TRBD1,TRBJ2-7,TGTGCCACCTCACAGGGGGCGCGGTACGAGCAGTACTTC,CATSQGARYEQYF
TRBV28,NA,NA,TRBJ1-4,TGTGCCAGCATTCCAATGGCCAGGGGACCTAATGAAAAACTGTTTTTT,CASIPMARGPNEKLFF
TRBV28,once,NA,TRBJ1-1,TGTGCCAGTCTTACAGGGTTGAACACTGAAGCTTTCTTT,CASLTGLNTEAFF
TRBV19,NA,NA,TRBJ1-2,TGTGCCAGTGGGAGCAAAGGGGCAGGGAACTACGGCTACACCTTC,CASGSKGAGNYGYTF
TRBV27,NA,TRBD1,TRBJ1-4,TGTGCCAGCAGTTTAGTCGGACAGGGAAATGAAAAACTGTTTTTT,CASSLVGQGNEKLFF
TRBV19,NA,NA,TRBJ1-1,TGTGCCACTTCGGACAGCCGACTGAACACTGAAGCTTTCTTT,CATSDSRLNTEAFF
TRBV6-1,NA,NA,TRBJ2-2,TGTGCCAGCAGGGAGAACACCGGGGAGCTGTTTTTT,CASRENTGELFF
TRBV7-9,few,TRBD1,TRBJ1-4,TGTGCCAGCAGCCCTAGGACAGGGGGGTTAACTAATGAAAAACTGTTTTTT,CASSPRTGGLTNEKLFF
TRBV7-8,few,TRBD2,TRBJ2-5,TGTGCCAGCACCACGACTAGCGGCAATTGGGAGACCCAGTACTTC,CASTTTSGNWETQYF
TRBV30,once,TRBD1,TRBJ1-3,TGTGCCGGTCCGGGACAGGGGGAGGACACCATATATTTT,CAGPGQGEDTIYF
TRBV5-5,NA,TRBD1,TRBJ1-2,TGTGCCAGCAGCCGGGAGTTCCAGACAGGGGAGCATTATGGCTACACCTTC,CASSREFQTGEHYGYTF
TRBV18,NA,NA,TRBJ2-1,TGTGCCAGCTCACCCCCTCCCACGGGAGTTATTACAAATGAGCAGTTCTTC,CASSPPPTGVITNEQFF
TRBV7-2,once,TRBD2,TRBJ2-1,TGTGCCAGCAGCGAACGGACTAGCGGGCACAATGAGCAGTTCTTC,CASSERTSGHNEQFF
TRBV28,few,NA,TRBJ2-7,TGTGCCAGCAGTTTGCCTAACTACGAGCAGTACTTC,CASSLPNYEQYF
TRBV6-1,NA,NA,TRBJ2-7,TGTGCCAGCAAGTGGACTGTCGCCTACGAGCAGTACTTC,CASKWTVAYEQYF
TRBV5-4,NA,NA,TRBJ2-2,TGTGCCAGCAGCTTGGAGGTCGTCACCGGGGAGCTGTTTTTT,CASSLEVVTGELFF
TRBV7-9,many,NA,TRBJ1-5,TGTGCCAGCACCTTTTATGACAATAGCAATCAGCCCCAGCATTTT,CASTFYDNSNQPQHF
TRBV2,NA,TRBD2,TRBJ2-2,TGTGCCAGCAGTCTAGGGGGACTAGCGAACACCGGGGAGCTGTTTTTT,CASSLGGLANTGELFF
TRBV15,NA,NA,TRBJ1-4,TGTGCCACCAGCAGAGATTTGGAAAAACTGTTTTTT,CATSRDLEKLFF
TRBV19,NA,NA,TRBJ2-1,TGTGCCAGTACCTTAGGGGGAGGCTCCTACAATGAGCAGTTCTTC,CASTLGGGSYNEQFF
TRBV6-1,many,TRBD1,TRBJ1-1,TGTGCCAGCAGTAGAACAGGGGAGGGCACTGAAGCTTTCTTT,CASSRTGEGTEAFF
TRBV2,NA,TRBD2,TRBJ2-1,TGTGCCAGCATCAGGAGCGGGAACCACAATGAGCAGTTCTTC,CASIRSGNHNEQFF
TRBV7-8,NA,TRBD1,TRBJ1-1,TGTGCCAGCAGCTTAGCCACCACAGGGGGCACTGAAGCTTTCTTT,CASSLATTGGTEAFF
TRBV9,NA,TRBD2,TRBJ2-1,TGTGCCAGCAGCGCATCTAGCGGTTACAATGAGCAGTTCTTC,CASSASSGYNEQFF
TRBV5-1,NA,TRBD1,TRBJ2-5,TGCGCCAGCAGCACCAGCGGGACAGGGAAAGAGACCCAGTACTTC,CASSTSGTGKETQYF
TRBV30,NA,NA,TRBJ1-1,TGTGCCTGGAGTAGAATGGCCGACACTGAAGCTTTCTTT,CAWSRMADTEAFF
TRBV5-1,once,NA,TRBJ2-7,TGCGCCAGCAGCTTGGCCTGGGACTCATCCTACGAGCAGTACTTC,CASSLAWDSSYEQYF
TRBV7-8,NA,TRBD1,TRBJ2-5,TGTGCCAGCAGACTAGGACAGGGAAGCCAAGAGACCCAGTACTTC,CASRLGQGSQETQYF
TRBV10-3,NA,NA,TRBJ2-2,TGTGCCATCAGTGAGTCATTCGGGAGACGGACCGGGGAGCTGTTTTTT,CAISESFGRRTGELFF
TRBV7-6,NA,NA,TRBJ2-3,TGTGCCAGCAGCTTAGCAGATACGCAGTATTTT,CASSLADTQYF
TRBV6-6,NA,NA,TRBJ2-7,TGTGCCAGCAGCCGAGGACTAAACTCCTACGAGCAGTACTTC,CASSRGLNSYEQYF
TRBV5-1,NA,NA,TRBJ1-1,TGCGCCAGCAGTCGCCTAGACAGCCTGAACACTGAAGCTTTCTTT,CASSRLDSLNTEAFF
TRBV7-9,NA,NA,TRBJ2-7,TGTGCCAGCAGCAAAGAGGGGGGAGCACTCGAGCAGTACTTC,CASSKEGGALEQYF
TRBV2,NA,TRBD1,TRBJ2-7,TGTGCCAGCGGGGGACAGGTGGTCTTCTCCTACGAGCAGTACTTC,CASGGQVVFSYEQYF